These T cell receptor beta chains were read from a single sample in a study of early T cells in non-severe SARS-CoV-2 infection. TCRdb reprocessed the 5' RACE reads via MiXCR and lists one record per CDR3 protein. The sample contains 56,000 or so distinct CDR3 sequences, about 11% of which appear only once. Source material: whole blood. The source is an adult who was a healthcare worker with PCR-confirmed SARS-CoV-2 infection or an uninfected control (not recorded which). Both conserved end residues are part of each CDR3. The D gene is left open where the match is weak. A row's size may be missing; if present it is once, few, many or a size class.

V gene	D gene	J gene	clone size	CDR3 DNA	CDR3 protein
TRBV23-1	NA	TRBJ1-4	many	TGCGCCAGCAGTCCCGACAGCTATCTTGAAAAACTGTTTTTT	CASSPDSYLEKLFF
TRBV29-1	TRBD2	TRBJ2-7	many	TGCAGCGTTGAATGGGGGGGTTCCTACGAGCAGTACTTC	CSVEWGGSYEQYF
TRBV5-1	NA	TRBJ2-7	NA	TGCGCCAGCAGCTTGGCCGGACAGCTACTATACTCCTACGAGCAGTACTTC	CASSLAGQLLYSYEQYF
TRBV6-2/TRBV6-3	TRBD2	TRBJ2-7	few	TGTGCCAGCAGAACGGGGGGCGAGCAGTACTTC	CASRTGGEQYF
TRBV11-1	TRBD2	TRBJ2-5	NA	TGTGCCAGCAGCGACCGGACTAGCGGGGGAGAGACCCAGTACTTC	CASSDRTSGGETQYF
TRBV12-3/TRBV12-4	TRBD1	TRBJ1-1	NA	TGTGCCAGCAGTACGGGGACAGGGCGAGCTTTCTTT	CASSTGTGRAFF
TRBV7-3	NA	TRBJ1-1	many	TGTGCCAGCAGCTTAGAACGCGTGACGATGAACACTGAAGTTTTCTTT	CASSLERVTMNTEVFF
TRBV29-1	NA	TRBJ1-2	NA	TGCAGCGCCGTGGGGGACGGCTATGGCTACACCTTC	CSAVGDGYGYTF
TRBV28	NA	TRBJ2-7	once	TGTGCCAGTAAACCGGGACTCCCAACGAGGGAGCAGTACTTC	CASKPGLPTREQYF
TRBV20-1	NA	TRBJ1-3	few	TGCAGTGCGCTTTCACGCTCTGGAAACACCATATATTTT	CSALSRSGNTIYF
TRBV20-1	NA	TRBJ2-7	few	TGCAGTGCTAGACTCGGCAGGGGAGACGAGCAGTACTTC	CSARLGRGDEQYF
TRBV29-1	TRBD1	TRBJ1-1	many	TGCAGCGTTTCCGGACAGGGAAACAGGAACACTGAAGCTTTCTTT	CSVSGQGNRNTEAFF